This paragraph covers one TCR beta chain sequence. The antigen this receptor binds is unknown. The sample holds no much larger clone one base away, and base qualities are not on file. This entry comes from a study of blood T cell repertoires in COVID-19 (dated by TCRdb to 2019 to 2021). Concerning the study at large: Samples covering the acute and convalescent phases of COVID-19 were provided by collaborators in the United States, Italy and Spain. The material from the prospective study consisted of cDNA or gDNA derived from T cells, B-cell-depleted T cells, or PBMCs. The dataset comprised deeply sampled blood TCRbeta repertoires from subjects exposed to, actively infected with, or recovered from COVID-19. The repertoires were made available in a free public database intended to serve as a resource for research on the immune response to SARS-CoV-2. The samples were drawn from the first 160 participants of the ongoing ImmuneRACE study and from 950 to 1,500 subjects provided by 6 global collaborators. The sample metadata nearly always contained a de-identified subject ID, COVID-19 status, age in years and sex. Where available, HLA class I and class II types were taken from metadata supplied by the sample provider and were not determined by assay-based typing.

There are 13 amino acids in the CDR3, from cysteine to phenylalanine inclusive. Just the 39-base CDR3 DNA is kept, in frame starting at base 1. The germline V gene (reference sequence) yields GTSNPN for CDR1 and SVGIG for CDR2. V is cut by 4 bases and J by 7 bases, and the space between the germline ends is 16 bases. Broader findings and caveats from the paper: Clinical and demographic metadata were provided uncurated, with the amount varying by source and participant.

TCRbeta CDR3 regions were amplified from genomic DNA by means of the immunoSEQ Assay, a bias-controlled multiplex PCR. For the original study's pipeline: Within the assay, amplification of reference gene primers was used to estimate how many nucleated cells each sample contained. To quantify the absolute abundance of each unique TCRbeta CDR3 rearrangement, sequence reads were collapsed and filtered. For each sample, productive Simpson clonality was calculated by taking the square root of Simpson's diversity index across productive rearrangements. TCRdb mirrors the immuneACCESS table, restricted to in-frame sequences. Some clones are absent from its copies; in checked studies, under half trace to an unresolved V gene, and the reason for the others is unknown. That table furnishes V, J and clone size, whereas the DNA furnished D and trimming. The table for this sample lists 200,000 to 250,000 clones; 81% of them were counted only once. 7.5% to 10% of the sample goes to the ten largest clones.

Participants in the prospective study were aged about 18 to 100 years, lived in 20 to 30 United States geographic areas, and enrolled through a virtual design. Cohort assignment in the prospective study relied on participant-reported clinical history from a screening survey and a study questionnaire. Recovered participants in ImmuneRACE Cohort 3 were defined as having two consecutive negative NP/OP PCR tests, clearance from a healthcare professional, or resolution of symptoms. Mobile phlebotomists in the prospective study collected whole blood, serum and a nasopharyngeal or oropharyngeal swab from every participant. Prospective study participants could optionally give additional blood draws and questionnaires over an approximately 2-month period. Blood samples from the prospective study were shipped frozen or at room temperature prior to DNA extraction.

The sequencing input was PBMCs or T cells enriched from blood (not recorded which). The rearranged segments are TRBV30 and TRBJ1-1; a weak D assignment points to TRBD1 (6 bases agree). The TCR sequence derives from a man aged 35 to 55 who had recovered from COVID-19. The CDR3 protein: CAWKARGLIEAFF. The DNA sequence is TGTGCCTGGAAGGCAAGGGGGTTAATTGAAGCTTTCTTT.